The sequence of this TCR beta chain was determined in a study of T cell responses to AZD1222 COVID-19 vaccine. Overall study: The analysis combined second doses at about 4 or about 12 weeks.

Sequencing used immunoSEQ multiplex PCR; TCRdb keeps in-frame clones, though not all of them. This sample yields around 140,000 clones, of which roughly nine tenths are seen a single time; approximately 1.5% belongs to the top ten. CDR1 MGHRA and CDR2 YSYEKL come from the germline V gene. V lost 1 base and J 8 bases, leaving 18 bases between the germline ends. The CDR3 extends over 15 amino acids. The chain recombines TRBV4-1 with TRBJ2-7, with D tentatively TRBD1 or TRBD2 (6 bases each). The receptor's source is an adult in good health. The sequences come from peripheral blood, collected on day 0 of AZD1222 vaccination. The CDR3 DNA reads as TGCGCCAGCAGCCAAGTCGGGGGCAGAATGCCACAGCAGTACTTC. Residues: CASSQVGGRMPQQYF.